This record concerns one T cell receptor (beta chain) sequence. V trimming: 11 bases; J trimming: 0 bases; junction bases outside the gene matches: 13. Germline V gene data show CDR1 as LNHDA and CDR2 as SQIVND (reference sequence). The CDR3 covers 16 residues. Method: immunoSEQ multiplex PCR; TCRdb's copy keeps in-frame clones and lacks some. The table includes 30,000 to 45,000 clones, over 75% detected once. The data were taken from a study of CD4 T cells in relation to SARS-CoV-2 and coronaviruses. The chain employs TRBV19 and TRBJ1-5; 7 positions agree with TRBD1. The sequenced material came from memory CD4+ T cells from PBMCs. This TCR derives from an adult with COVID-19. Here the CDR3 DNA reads TGTGCCTGCAATACCGGGACAGACTATAGCAATCAGCCCCAGCATTTT. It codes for CACNTGTDYSNQPQHF.